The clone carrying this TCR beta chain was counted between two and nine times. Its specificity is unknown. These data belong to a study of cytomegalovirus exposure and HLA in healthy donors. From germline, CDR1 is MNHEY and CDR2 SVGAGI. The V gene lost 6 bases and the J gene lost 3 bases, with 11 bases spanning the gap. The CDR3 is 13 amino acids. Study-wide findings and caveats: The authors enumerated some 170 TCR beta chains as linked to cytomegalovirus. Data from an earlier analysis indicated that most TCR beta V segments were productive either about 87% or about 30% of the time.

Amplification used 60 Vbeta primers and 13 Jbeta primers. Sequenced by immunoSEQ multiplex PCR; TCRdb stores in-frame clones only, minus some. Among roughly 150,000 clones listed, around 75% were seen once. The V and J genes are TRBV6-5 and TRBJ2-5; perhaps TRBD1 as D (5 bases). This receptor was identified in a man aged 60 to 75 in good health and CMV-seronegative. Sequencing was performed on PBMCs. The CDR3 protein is CASSQGLEETQYF. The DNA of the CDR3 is TGTGCCAGCAGCCAGGGTCTAGAAGAGACCCAGTACTTC.